A single sample is the source of the 12 T cell receptor beta chains below, sequenced in a study of T cells in Graves' hyperthyroidism and ophthalmopathy. Amplification targeted TCR beta CDR3 regions from RNA transcripts. First-round RT-PCR of the TCR CDR3 relied on the HTBI primer set. TCRdb processed the multiplex PCR reads anew with MiXCR; each CDR3 protein has one entry. The table records over 200,000 distinct CDR3 sequences, around 20% of them present only once. The sequenced sample consisted of blood. The receptors were sampled from a man aged 35-49 years with Graves' hyperthyroidism.

This clonotype was seen at least ten times. The chain couples TRBV24-1 to TRBJ1-1, with 11 bases matching TRBD1. The CDR3 consists of 14 residues. J was trimmed by 1 base and V by 9 bases; bases with no gene match: 3. Germline CDR1 and CDR2: KGHDR and SFDVKD. The chain's CDR3 is CATGTGGPNTEAFF. For the CDR3, the DNA is TGTGCCACCGGGACAGGGGGACCGAACACTGAAGCTTTCTTT.

Ten or more counts support this clonotype. This chain links TRBV9 with TRBJ2-5; 7 nucleotides line up with TRBD2. Germline assignment: CDR1 SGDLS and CDR2 YYNGEE. This CDR3 has 18 amino acids. The V and J ends lost 0 bases and 0 bases, in that order; junction bases with no gene match: 11. The CDR3 here is CASSVGSFSRGYQETQYF. The CDR3 region has the DNA TGTGCCAGCAGCGTAGGATCGTTTTCGCGGGGGTACCAAGAGACCCAGTACTTC. The full variable domain, rest sourced from reference TRBV9 and TRBJ2-5, is DSGVTQTPKHLITATGQRVTLRCSPRSGDLSVYWYQQSLDQGLQFLIQYYNGEERAKGNILERFSAQQFPDLHSELNLSSLELGDSALYFCASSVGSFSRGYQETQYFGPGTRLLVL.

This chain uses TRBV5-6 with TRBJ2-5, with 10 bases fitting TRBD2. Losses at the gene ends were 0 bases for V and 1 base for J; bases not matched to a gene: 3. From germline, CDR1 is SGHDT and CDR2 YYEEEE. CDR3 length equals 16 residues. CDR3 coding DNA: TGTGCCAGCAGCTTGGTAGCGGGGGGCCTCCAAGAGACCCAGTACTTC. Protein sequence: CASSLVAGGLQETQYF. The variable domain in full, with the rest retrieved from reference TRBV5-6 and TRBJ2-5, is DAGVTQSPTHLIKTRGQQVTLRCSPKSGHDTVSWYQQALGQGPQFIFQYYEEEERQRGNFPDRFSGHQFPNYSSELNVNALLLGDSALYLCASSLVAGGLQETQYFGPGTRLLVL.

This chain links TRBV6-1 with TRBJ1-2; D is unresolved. Looked up from germline, CDR1 is MNHNS and CDR2 is SASEGT. The CDR3 is made up of 13 amino acids. Trimming cost V 7 bases and J 7 bases, with 16 bases left between them. CDR3 in amino acids: CASTPYPPAGYTF. Here the CDR3 DNA reads TGTGCCAGCACCCCATACCCCCCAGCTGGCTACACCTTC.

The gene calls are TRBV6-2 or TRBV6-3 and TRBJ1-1; D gene uncertain. The germline V and J ends were trimmed by 4 bases and 2 bases, with 14 bases remaining between them. There are 15 residues in the CDR3. Germline V gene data show CDR1 as MNHEY and CDR2 as SVGEGT. CDR3 region: CASSWGYRSNTEAFF. CDR3 coding DNA: TGTGCCAGCAGTTGGGGATATCGGTCAAACACTGAAGCTTTCTTT.

V gene TRBV11-2 combines with J gene TRBJ1-2; D remains ambiguous. CDR3 length: 13 amino acids. V gave up 1 base and J gave up 6 bases, with 9 bases separating them. The germline V gene encodes CDR1 SGHAT and CDR2 FQNNGV. The CDR3 is CASSLAKGHGYTF. The DNA of the CDR3 is TGTGCCAGCAGCTTAGCGAAGGGTCATGGCTACACCTTC.

About this clonotype itself: With a much larger clone just one base away, this may be a read error. The gene calls are TRBV7-3 and TRBJ2-7; 9 positions match TRBD2. V lost 2 bases, J lost 7 bases, and 3 bases stayed unmatched. This CDR3 spans 13 amino acids. Germline CDR1 is SGHTA and CDR2 is FQGTGA. CDR3 in DNA: TGTGCCAGCAGCTTAGGAGCGGGGGGTGAGCAGTACTTC. The encoded protein is CASSLGAGGEQYF.

This clonotype was seen repeatedly, ten times or more. The chain combines TRBV7-2 with TRBJ2-1, with TRBD2 identical over 15 bases. Germline CDR1 is SGHTA and CDR2 is FQGNSA. V lost 5 bases to trimming and J lost 10 bases; unmatched junction nucleotides: 9. The CDR3 covers 16 residues. The CDR3 region has the DNA TGTGCCAGCAGCGATCGGACTAGCGGGGGGGGTTCGGAGCAGTTCTTC. Translated: CASSDRTSGGGSEQFF.

This clonotype was recorded a few times. The V call is TRBV6-1, the J call TRBJ2-7, with a weak D call TRBD1 (5 bases). The V gene's germline CDR1 is MNHNS and CDR2 SASEGT. The CDR3 length is 12 residues. The V gene lost 4 bases and the J gene lost 6 bases, with 10 bases spanning the gap. The CDR3 DNA sequence: TGTGCCAGCAGTGTGCCTAGGGGCGAGCAGTACTTC. This sequence encodes CASSVPRGEQYF.

As for this clonotype: A single base separates this from a much larger clone, so it may be a read error. V is TRBV6-2 or TRBV6-3 and J is TRBJ2-7; possibly TRBD1 for D (6 bases). The CDR3 length is 16 residues. The germline V gene has CDR1 MNHEY and CDR2 SVGEGT. The ends were cut back, 0 bases at V and 0 bases at J, with 12 bases in the middle. CDR3 DNA: TGTGCCAGCAGTTACTCGAACAGGGACCCCTCCTACGAGCAGTACTTC. As protein: CASSYSNRDPSYEQYF.

This clonotype was seen many times. The chain combines TRBV18 with TRBJ1-5; D may be TRBD1 (6 bases). Trimming left V 3 bases short and J 7 bases short, with 13 bases between. Germline V gene lookup returns CDR1 KGHSH and CDR2 LQKENI. The CDR3 consists of 14 residues. CDR3 sequence reads: CASSPDSPGQPQHF. Here the CDR3 DNA reads TGTGCCAGCTCACCGGACAGCCCTGGGCAGCCCCAGCATTTT.

This clonotype was detected many times. J is TRBJ2-1 and V is TRBV20-1; D is tentatively TRBD1 or TRBD2 (7 bases each). Germline V lookup: CDR1 DFQATT, CDR2 SNEGSKA (reference sequence). V gave up 5 bases and J gave up 14 bases, with 16 bases separating them. This CDR3 contains 11 residues. The CDR3 nucleotides read TGCAGTGCTGGGGCAGGGGGGGTTAAGTTCTTC. Translating it yields CSAGAGGVKFF.